A selection of T cell receptor beta chains follows, all from one sample in a study of blood T cell repertoires in COVID-19. The protocol was immunoSEQ multiplex PCR, while the TCRdb copy is restricted to in-frame clones and leaves out a portion. The sample has about 260,000 clones; around 90% are singletons. The sequencing input was peripheral blood. The receptors come from a human donor in a cohort sampled during active COVID-19. The CDR3 runs from the conserved cysteine through the conserved F or W. Fields, in order: D gene, J gene, V gene, clone size, CDR3 DNA, CDR3 protein. D genes are given only for firm matches. Size is omitted from some rows. Given values are once, few, many or a class for expanded clones.

>TRBD1|TRBJ2-7|TRBV30|NA
TGTGCCTGTAGGGGACAGGGCCCCTACGAGCAGTACTTC
CACRGQGPYEQYF
>NA|TRBJ2-7|TRBV5-3|NA
TGTGCCAGAAAGCCGCCCCCAGCGGGTAGGTCCTACGAGCAGTACTTC
CARKPPPAGRSYEQYF
>NA|TRBJ2-7|TRBV6-5|NA
TGTGCCAGCAGTTCTACTCGCACAGTTTACGAGCAGTACTTC
CASSSTRTVYEQYF
>NA|TRBJ1-5|TRBV28|NA
TGTGCCAGCAGTGCACAGGGTAAGTCGCAGCCCCAGCATTTT
CASSAQGKSQPQHF
>NA|TRBJ1-5|TRBV2|once
TGTGCCAGCAGTGAGAGCAATAGCAATCAGCCCCAGCATTTT
CASSESNSNQPQHF
>NA|TRBJ2-1|TRBV5-1|NA
TGCGCCAGCAGCGTCGACTGGGGAACGAGGGTTGAGCAGTTCTTC
CASSVDWGTRVEQFF
>TRBD1|TRBJ2-7|TRBV5-1|NA
TGCGCCAGCAGCAGGGACAGGCGGGGCGAGCAGTACTTC
CASSRDRRGEQYF
>NA|TRBJ2-6|TRBV4-3|NA
TGCGCCAGCAGCCAACAAACAGGCTTTGGGGCCAACGTCCTGACTTTC
CASSQQTGFGANVLTF
>TRBD1|TRBJ2-5|TRBV28|NA
TGTGCCAGCAGTTTACCCGGGACAGGAGAAGAGACCCAGTACTTC
CASSLPGTGEETQYF
>NA|TRBJ2-7|TRBV12-3/TRBV12-4|NA
TGTGCCAGCACCCCTAGGGGGTCCTACGAGCAGTACTTC
CASTPRGSYEQYF
>TRBD1|TRBJ2-6|TRBV5-6|NA
TGTGCCAGCAGCCATGCGGACAGGGGGTCGATCTCTGGGGCCAACGTCCTGACTTTC
CASSHADRGSISGANVLTF
>TRBD2|TRBJ2-7|TRBV6-5|NA
TGTGCCAGCTCAGGACTAGTCTACGAGCAGTACTTC
CASSGLVYEQYF
>NA|TRBJ1-5|TRBV27|NA
TGTGCCAGCAGTTTAACCCAGACAGGTTGGGCAGGCAGCAATCAGCCCCAGCATTTT
CASSLTQTGWAGSNQPQHF
>NA|TRBJ1-2|TRBV28|NA
TGTGCCAGCAGTTTAAAGGGGTACGGCTACACCTTC
CASSLKGYGYTF
>TRBD1|TRBJ1-5|TRBV30|NA
TGTGCCTGGAGCGCAATTGACAGGGGTTTTCAGCCCCAGCATTTT
CAWSAIDRGFQPQHF
>NA|TRBJ2-5|TRBV5-1|NA
TGCGCCAGCAGCTTGGAGTCCGGGGTCCTGTTAGGGGAGACCCAGTACTTC
CASSLESGVLLGETQYF
>TRBD2|TRBJ2-7|TRBV7-6|NA
TGTGCCAGCAGCCCCCGGCTAGCGGGAGGGAGCTCCTACGAGCAGTACTTC
CASSPRLAGGSSYEQYF
>NA|TRBJ2-6|TRBV18|NA
TGTGCCAGCTCTCCGGGTCCTCTGGGGGCCAACGTCCTGACTTTC
CASSPGPLGANVLTF
>TRBD1|TRBJ1-1|TRBV5-1|NA
TGCGCCAGCAGCTTGGGTCCAGGGGGCGGTCTAAGCACTGAAGCTTTCTTT
CASSLGPGGGLSTEAFF
>TRBD2|TRBJ2-7|TRBV2|NA
TGTGCCAGCAGTGAAAGGTCGGGAGGAAACTACGAGCAGTACTTC
CASSERSGGNYEQYF
>TRBD2|TRBJ2-3|TRBV2|NA
TGTGCCAGCAGAACCCCTGGACTAGCAGCGGATACGCAGTATTTT
CASRTPGLAADTQYF
>NA|TRBJ1-5|TRBV5-1|NA
TGCGCCAGCAGCTTGTATGGCGGTCAGCCCCAGCATTTT
CASSLYGGQPQHF
>TRBD1|TRBJ1-1|TRBV24-1|NA
TGTGCCACCCGGGACAGGGCTAACACTGAAGCTTTCTTT
CATRDRANTEAFF
>NA|TRBJ2-5|TRBV4-1|NA
TGCGCCAGCAGCCAAGGAGGTTACCAAGAGACCCAGTACTTC
CASSQGGYQETQYF
>NA|TRBJ2-7|TRBV3-1/TRBV3-2|NA
TGTGCCAGCAGCCAGAGGGGGGGATTCTCCTACGAGCAGTACTTC
CASSQRGGFSYEQYF
>TRBD1|TRBJ1-5|TRBV19|NA
TGTGCCAGTGGGACAGGGTTCAATCAGCCCCAGCATTTT
CASGTGFNQPQHF
>NA|TRBJ2-6|TRBV9|NA
TGTGCCAGCACCGTCGGGACTGGGGACTCTGGGGCCAACGTCCTGACTTTC
CASTVGTGDSGANVLTF
>TRBD2|TRBJ2-1|TRBV11-2|NA
TGTGCCAGCAGCCCATCCCCCACTAGCGGGAGAGTTTTCTTC
CASSPSPTSGRVFF
>NA|TRBJ1-6|TRBV9|once
TGTGCCAGCAGCGTAGTGGGGGGGGCTTATTCACCCCTCCACTTT
CASSVVGGAYSPLHF
>TRBD1|TRBJ2-7|TRBV6-5|NA
TGTGCCTTAGAGGATAGGGGGCCTTCCTACGAGCAGTACTTC
CALEDRGPSYEQYF
>TRBD1|TRBJ1-6|TRBV27|NA
TGTGCCAGCAGTGCCACAGGGGATGATAATTCACCCCTCCACTTT
CASSATGDDNSPLHF
>NA|TRBJ2-1|TRBV4-3|few
TGCGCCAGCAGCCCCAGGCAGGGGTTCAATGAGCAGTTCTTC
CASSPRQGFNEQFF